The next 24 T cell receptor beta chains were all read from a single sample in a study of identical twins. TCRdb independently ran MiXCR on the 5' RACE reads; one entry per CDR3 protein. This sample has around 220,000 distinct CDR3 sequences; about 10% occur once, and the top ten carry 10%. Material: memory T cells sorted from blood. These receptors were collected from a man between 50 and 59 years old in good health.

This clonotype was detected ten times or more. The rearrangement uses TRBV11-2 and TRBJ2-1; TRBD2 matches at 9 bases. The CDR3 loop spans 16 amino acids. Trimming cost V 4 bases and J 7 bases; bases outside gene matches: 11. The V gene's germline CDR1 is SGHAT and CDR2 FQNNGV. The CDR3 spells CASSSLSGGRGNEQFF. The CDR3 DNA is TGTGCCAGCAGCTCCCTCTCGGGCGGGAGGGGGAATGAGCAGTTCTTC.

This clonotype was observed many times. The V and J genes are TRBV5-1 and TRBJ2-3; D is unresolved. Per the germline V gene, CDR1 is SGHRS and CDR2 is YFSETQ. There are 14 residues in the CDR3. The V end lost 0 bases, the J end lost 5 bases, and 10 bases lay between the germline ends. The CDR3 region has the DNA TGCGCCAGCAGCTTGGCGATGTTAGGAGATACGCAGTATTTT. Protein product: CASSLAMLGDTQYF.

This clonotype was detected ten times or more. CDR3: CASSLAGGPSNEQFF. The CDR3 coding sequence is TGTGCCAGCAGCTTAGCGGGAGGGCCCAGCAATGAGCAGTTCTTC. V usage is TRBV5-4 and J usage is TRBJ2-1, with 10 bases aligning to TRBD2. The CDR3 is 15 residues long. V lost 2 bases to trimming and J lost 6 bases; unmatched junction nucleotides: 5. The germline CDR1 and CDR2 sequences are SGHNT and YYREEE (reference sequence).

The rearrangement uses TRBV11-2 and TRBJ2-1; the match to TRBD2 covers 10 bases. Germline-derived CDR1 and CDR2 are SGHAT and FQNNGV. The CDR3 has 19 residues. The V segment lost 1 base and the J segment 7 bases; nucleotides outside the gene matches: 16. CDR3 loop: CASSLVSGRYSRVRNEQFF. CDR3 nucleotides: TGTGCCAGCAGCTTAGTTAGCGGGAGGTACTCCCGGGTCCGTAATGAGCAGTTCTTC.

The rearrangement joins TRBV20-1 to TRBJ2-3, with TRBD2 matching over 7 bases. V was clipped by 6 bases and J by 5 bases; unmatched bases: 17. Germline V gene data show CDR1 as DFQATT and CDR2 as SNEGSKA (reference sequence). The CDR3 spans 16 residues. The DNA of the CDR3 is TGCAGTGCCCCCGCTGGTAGAGGGAGGGCCAAAGATACGCAGTATTTT. Its protein product is CSAPAGRGRAKDTQYF.

V is TRBV25-1 and J is TRBJ2-7, with 8 nucleotides matching TRBD2. Unmatched junction bases numbered 4, after V lost 1 base and J lost 5 bases. Germline V gene lookup returns CDR1 MGHDK and CDR2 SYGVNS. This CDR3 has 14 residues. DNA of the CDR3: TGTGCCAGCAGTGAATCGGGGGGGCGGGACGAGCAGTACTTC. Its translation is CASSESGGRDEQYF.

This clonotype occurred a few times. The V call is TRBV9, the J call TRBJ2-2, with TRBD2 matching over 10 bases. Germline V CDR1 and CDR2: SGDLS, YYNGEE. V gave up 1 base and J gave up 3 bases; unmatched junction bases: 6. CDR3 length: 17 amino acids. CDR3 residues: CASSVRPSGSDTGELFF. CDR3 bases: TGTGCCAGCAGCGTAAGGCCTAGCGGGAGTGACACCGGGGAGCTGTTTTTT.

This clonotype was picked up many times. The CDR3 bases are TGCAGTGCTAGACCCACAGGGGAGCAGCCCCAGCATTTT. It encodes CSARPTGEQPQHF. V is TRBV20-1 and J is TRBJ1-5; TRBD1 matches 7 bases. The CDR3 has 13 residues. CDR1 and CDR2 (germline): DFQATT, SNEGSKA (reference sequence). V shed 2 bases and J 7 bases; nucleotides not matched to a gene: 5.

This clonotype was seen many times. This CDR3 reads CASSLRDSNQPQHF. The CDR3 nucleotides are TGTGCCAGCAGCCTCAGGGATAGCAATCAGCCCCAGCATTTT. This chain connects TRBV3-1 to TRBJ1-5; TRBD1 might be the D (5 bases). V gave up 4 bases and J gave up 0 bases, with 7 bases separating them. The CDR3 runs to 14 residues. Germline CDR1 LGHDT, CDR2 YNNKEL (reference sequence).

This clonotype was seen at least ten times. The V call is TRBV7-2, the J call TRBJ2-1, with a tentative D call TRBD1 (5 bases). The length of the CDR3 is 15 residues. Germline V gene lookup returns CDR1 SGHTA and CDR2 FQGNSA. The ends were cut back, 5 bases at V and 3 bases at J, with 14 bases in the middle. This CDR3 is CASSPAPDNYNEQFF. As DNA, the CDR3 is TGTGCCAGCAGCCCAGCCCCGGACAACTACAATGAGCAGTTCTTC.

The chain uses TRBV7-2 and TRBJ2-2, with a possible D match to TRBD1 (5 bases). V lost 2 bases to trimming and J lost 6 bases, with 13 bases between them. Germline V gene lookup returns CDR1 SGHTA and CDR2 FQGNSA. This CDR3 is built from 15 residues. The CDR3 reads CASSLRSGMAGELFF. CDR3 DNA: TGTGCCAGCAGCTTAAGGTCAGGGATGGCCGGGGAGCTGTTTTTT.

Many counts were recorded for this clonotype. V usage is TRBV6-5 and J usage is TRBJ1-2; 12 nucleotides agree with TRBD1. Germline V gene data show CDR1 as MNHEY and CDR2 as SVGAGI. V shed 0 bases and J 8 bases; nucleotides not matched to a gene: 7. The CDR3 length is 16 residues. CDR3 nucleotides: TGTGCCAGCAGTTACTCGACCGGGACAGGGGGCGGAGGCTACACCTTC. Translation gives CASSYSTGTGGGGYTF.

This clonotype has ten or more counts. This chain uses TRBV7-2 with TRBJ2-1; D not resolved. The V end was cut by 1 base, the J end by 5 bases, with 6 bases between. The CDR3 consists of 13 residues. Germline V CDR1 and CDR2: SGHTA, FQGNSA. This CDR3 reads CASSLVKHNEQFF. The CDR3 DNA follows: TGTGCCAGCAGCTTAGTGAAACACAATGAGCAGTTCTTC.

The CDR3 region has the DNA TGCGCCAGCAGCTCGAAAGAAGGAGCCCCCCCTTATTCACCCCTCCACTTT. Amino acids: CASSSKEGAPPYSPLHF. This rearrangement joins TRBV5-1 to TRBJ1-6; D uncertain. CDR1 is SGHRS and CDR2 is YFSETQ in the germline V gene. The CDR3 is 17 amino acids. The V gene lost 3 bases and the J gene lost 8 bases, with 21 bases spanning the gap.

This clonotype appeared many times. V gene TRBV10-2 combines with J gene TRBJ2-1; D ambiguous. The CDR3 runs to 13 residues. Germline loops: CDR1 WSHSY, CDR2 SAAADI. Trimming left V 9 bases short and J 1 base short, with 10 bases between. The CDR3 coding sequence is TGCGCCAGTAGCCCCGAGTCCTACAATGAGCAGTTCTTC. Translation: CASSPESYNEQFF.

The V and J genes are TRBV7-2 and TRBJ2-7, with D perhaps TRBD2 (5 bases). The CDR3 length is 12 residues. Germline loops: CDR1 SGHTA, CDR2 FQGNSA. The ends were cut back, 5 bases at V and 6 bases at J, with 11 bases in the middle. Written as DNA, the CDR3 is TGTGCCAGCAGCCATGCCGGGGTCGAGCAGTACTTC. Amino acids: CASSHAGVEQYF.

This clonotype was recorded many times. The V call is TRBV29-1, the J call TRBJ1-1; possibly TRBD1 for D (6 bases). The CDR3 has 12 amino acids. The V gene's germline CDR1 is SQVTM and CDR2 ANQGSEA. Trimming removed 7 bases at V and 0 bases at J, with 9 bases between. CDR3 nucleotide sequence: TGCAGCGGTGGACAGATGAACACTGAAGCTTTCTTT. Protein sequence: CSGGQMNTEAFF.

This chain connects TRBV7-9 to TRBJ2-4; possible D gene TRBD2, 5 bases. V was trimmed by 1 base and J by 2 bases, leaving 9 bases between them. Germline V gene lookup returns CDR1 SEHNR and CDR2 FQNEAQ (reference sequence). CDR3 length: 15 residues. CDR3 sequence reads: CASSLDGVPKNIQYF. The CDR3 DNA reads TGTGCCAGCAGCTTAGACGGGGTGCCCAAAAACATTCAGTACTTC.

This clonotype was seen at least ten times. V and J are TRBV6-5 and TRBJ2-7; maybe TRBD2 (6 bases). CDR3 length: 15 residues. Per germline, CDR1 MNHEY and CDR2 SVGAGI. Trimming removed 0 bases at V and 3 bases at J, with 12 bases between. CDR3 bases: TGTGCCAGCAGTTACTCGAAGCAGGGACTCTACGAGCAGTACTTC. Its protein is CASSYSKQGLYEQYF.

This clonotype occurred many times. This sequence joins TRBV5-1 and TRBJ2-3; TRBD1 is a possible D gene (5 bases). V gave up 3 bases and J gave up 5 bases, with 10 bases separating them. CDR1 is SGHRS and CDR2 is YFSETQ in the germline V gene. This CDR3 has 13 residues. As DNA, the CDR3 is TGCGCCAGCAGCTCCTATAGGGGAGATACGCAGTATTTT. Translation gives CASSSYRGDTQYF.

Only a few counts were recorded for this clonotype. This chain joins TRBV11-2 and TRBJ2-4; D perhaps matches TRBD2 (6 bases). V was pared by 5 bases and J by 0 bases, with 17 bases between. The germline V gene encodes CDR1 SGHAT and CDR2 FQNNGV. The CDR3 loop spans 17 amino acids. As DNA, the CDR3 is TGTGCCAGCAGCCCACGACTAGGCGACGGAGCCAAAAACATTCAGTACTTC. Its protein is CASSPRLGDGAKNIQYF.

This clonotype appeared a few times. The chain couples TRBV2 to TRBJ2-7; possible D gene TRBD2, 7 bases. The CDR3 contains 14 residues. V lost 5 bases, J lost 6 bases, and 17 bases lay in between. Germline CDR1 and CDR2: SNHLY and FYNNEI. CDR3 bases: TGTGCCAGCAGTCAATCGAGGGGAGGGGGCGAGCAGTACTTC. Translating gives CASSQSRGGGEQYF.

This clonotype was counted many times. The gene calls are TRBV7-2 and TRBJ1-5; the D gene is possibly TRBD1 (6 bases). Trimming took off 3 bases at V and 7 bases at J, with 16 bases between the two ends. The germline V gene has CDR1 SGHTA and CDR2 FQGNSA. The CDR3 has 15 residues. This CDR3 reads CASSLLGGGGQPQHF. The CDR3 coding sequence is TGTGCCAGCAGCTTGTTGGGGGGAGGGGGACAGCCCCAGCATTTT.

This clonotype was detected a few times. This rearrangement joins TRBV6-2 or TRBV6-3 to TRBJ1-5, with TRBD1 as a possible D gene (6 bases). Germline V gives CDR1 MNHEY, CDR2 SVGEGT. The V gene lost 6 bases and the J gene lost 0 bases, with 15 bases spanning the gap. This CDR3 has 16 amino acids. As DNA, the CDR3 is TGTGCCAGCAGCCCGGGACAAAGATATAGCAATCAGCCCCAGCATTTT. Amino acids: CASSPGQRYSNQPQHF.